This is a list of T cell receptor beta chains from one sample in a study of glioma-infiltrating T cells. TCRdb itself ran the multiplex PCR reads through MiXCR, one entry per CDR3 protein. The table has over 100,000 distinct CDR3 sequences, under 30% seen once. What was sequenced was glioma tissue, nonneoplastic brain tissue, or PBMCs (not recorded which). These receptors came from a human donor with low-grade glioma or glioblastoma, undergoing nonglioma brain surgery, or in good health (not recorded which). The CDR3 runs from the conserved cysteine through the conserved F or W. Each record gives: D gene, J gene, V gene, clone size, CDR3 protein, CDR3 DNA. D genes are given only for firm matches. The listing skips clone size in some rows; elsewhere it reads once, few, many or a size class.

TRBD2	TRBJ2-7	TRBV4-3	few	CASSHSTSGRHSSYEQYF	TGCGCCAGCAGCCACTCGACTAGCGGGAGGCATAGCTCCTACGAGCAGTACTTC
NA	TRBJ2-3	TRBV4-3	few	CASSQTRPGTQYF	TGCGCCAGCAGCCAAACACGGCCGGGTACGCAGTATTTT
NA	TRBJ1-1	TRBV6-2/TRBV6-3	many	CASSLQGMNTEAFF	TGTGCCAGCAGTCTACAGGGAATGAACACTGAAGCTTTCTTT
NA	TRBJ1-2	TRBV20-1	NA	CSVASYGYTF	TGCAGCGTGGCCTCCTATGGCTACACCTTC
NA	TRBJ2-7	TRBV19	many	CASSTGTGLDVYEQYF	TGTGCCAGTAGTACCGGAACGGGACTGGACGTCTACGAGCAGTACTTC
TRBD1	TRBJ2-7	TRBV4-3	many	CASSQDGTGNYEQYF	TGCGCCAGCAGCCAAGACGGGACAGGGAATTACGAGCAGTACTTC
NA	TRBJ1-1	TRBV7-9	many	CASSSGQSAFF	TGTGCCAGCAGCTCTGGACAGTCAGCTTTCTTT
TRBD1	TRBJ1-1	TRBV19	NA	CASTGGRGRGTEAFF	TGTGCCAGTACTGGGGGCAGGGGGCGCGGCACTGAAGCTTTCTTT
NA	TRBJ1-2	TRBV18	many	CASSPPQSGYTF	TGTGCCAGCTCCCCCCCCCAGTCTGGCTACACCTTC
NA	TRBJ1-5	TRBV27	many	CASTLKGGFSNQPQHF	TGTGCCAGCACCCTAAAGGGGGGCTTTAGCAATCAGCCCCAGCATTTT
NA	TRBJ2-5	TRBV27	NA	CGSSKLNQETQYF	TGTGGCAGTAGTAAACTAAACCAAGAGACCCAGTACTTC
NA	TRBJ2-5	TRBV20-1	many	CSARSRLGETQYF	TGCAGTGCTAGGTCCCGACTAGGGGAGACCCAGTACTTC
TRBD2	TRBJ2-3	TRBV4-1	NA	CASSSSGSLQTQYF	TGCGCCAGCAGCTCTAGCGGGAGTCTTCAGACGCAGTATTTT
TRBD1	TRBJ1-5	TRBV18	many	CASSVRRGQEQPQHF	TGTGCCAGCTCCGTCCGCAGGGGGCAAGAACAGCCCCAGCATTTT
TRBD1	TRBJ1-1	TRBV27	many	CASSGQGAVGSEAFF	TGTGCCAGCAGCGGACAGGGGGCGGTCGGGTCTGAAGCTTTCTTT
TRBD1	TRBJ1-1	TRBV28	many	CASSRTGTGSVTEAFF	TGTGCCAGCAGTAGAACCGGGACAGGGAGTGTCACTGAAGCTTTCTTT
TRBD2	TRBJ2-1	TRBV19	few	CATKPPSSGPGQEQFF	TGTGCCACCAAGCCCCCCTCTAGCGGTCCTGGGCAGGAGCAGTTCTTC
NA	TRBJ2-7	TRBV20-1	many	CSAVRTNTYEQYF	TGCAGTGCCGTACGTACGAATACCTACGAGCAGTACTTC
NA	TRBJ2-3	TRBV11-3	few	CASSLDRSADTQYF	TGTGCCAGCAGCTTAGATCGGAGCGCAGATACGCAGTATTTT
NA	TRBJ2-7	TRBV7-2	many	CASSPTVGQGYEQYF	TGTGCCAGCAGCCCTACGGTCGGGCAGGGATACGAGCAGTACTTC